This T cell receptor beta chain emerged from a study of T cells in Graves' hyperthyroidism and ophthalmopathy. Findings and caveats of the study: Ophthalmopathy, as predicted by the model, came a median around 6 months after the prediction.

From germline, CDR1 is KGHSH and CDR2 LQKENI. The CDR3 is 17 amino acids. The V and J ends lost 1 base and 0 bases respectively, with 12 bases between them. This clonotype was observed a few times. The antigen is not known. The source material, RNA transcripts, was used to amplify TCR beta CDR3 regions. HTBI primers drove first-round RT-PCR of the TCR CDR3. TCRdb re-derived calls from the multiplex PCR reads in MiXCR, one entry per CDR3 protein. Of almost 600,000 distinct CDR3 sequences in the sample, more than 11% are singletons; the top ten hold almost 6%. Diagnoses rested on clinical symptoms, serum thyroxine and TRAb, thyroid ultrasound and orbital computed tomography. Fresh peripheral blood, under 13 ml, was the source of the PBMCs.

The source is a woman in her 30s with Graves' hyperthyroidism that later progressed to Graves' ophthalmopathy. Sequenced: blood. V usage is TRBV18 and J usage is TRBJ2-2; tentative D call: TRBD1 (6 bases). Here the CDR3 reads CASSPQGGQPNTGELFF. The CDR3 nucleotides are TGTGCCAGCTCACCACAAGGGGGTCAGCCGAACACCGGGGAGCTGTTTTTT. The whole variable domain, filled in from reference TRBV18 and TRBJ2-2, reads NAGVMQNPRHLVRRRGQEARLRCSPMKGHSHVYWYRQLPEEGLKFMVYLQKENIIDESGMPKERFSAEFPKEGPSILRIQQVVRGDSAAYFCASSPQGGQPNTGELFFGEGSRLTVL.